What follows are 26 T cell receptor beta chains derived from one specimen sequenced in a study of shared clonotypes between healthy human individuals. The table came from immunoSEQ multiplex PCR; TCRdb's copy has only in-frame clones and leaves some out. The data hold about 800,000 clones, with around 96% observed a single time. The naive CD8 fraction comprised CD45RO-negative cells positively selected for CCR7 and excluded terminally differentiated effector memory CD45RA+ cells. The sample comprised naive CD8+ T cells sorted from blood. These receptors were collected from a man aged 25-45 years in good health.

V usage is TRBV2 and J usage is TRBJ1-4; D is perhaps TRBD1 (5 bases). CDR3 length equals 15 residues. Trimming shortened V by 10 bases and J by 2 bases, and 17 bases separated the two germline ends. In germline, CDR1 is SNHLY, CDR2 FYNNEI. DNA of the CDR3: TGTGCCACGGATGGGGGGGTGCTCACTAATGAAAAACTGTTTTTT. This encodes CATDGGVLTNEKLFF.

The chain uses TRBV11-2 and TRBJ2-7; tentatively, D is TRBD1 or TRBD2 (6 bases each). Trimming removed 5 bases at V and 3 bases at J, with 17 bases between. There are 15 residues in the CDR3. Germline V lookup: CDR1 SGHAT, CDR2 FQNNGV. The CDR3 bases are TGTGCCAGCAGCCTGGAGGGGGGTTCCTTCTACGAGCAGTACTTC. Translated, it gives CASSLEGGSFYEQYF.

V gene TRBV27 combines with J gene TRBJ1-5; D not certain. Germline values: CDR1 MNHEY, CDR2 SMNVEV (reference sequence). The CDR3 extends over 16 amino acids. V gave up 6 bases and J gave up 5 bases, with 20 bases separating them. The CDR3, as DNA: TGTGCCAGCAGCTCACGCCAGTTTCGGGGAGATCAGCCCCAGCATTTT. This translates into CASSSRQFRGDQPQHF.

The J gene is TRBJ2-2, the V gene TRBV7-6; 7 bases fit TRBD1. Looked up from germline, CDR1 is SGHVS and CDR2 is FNYEAQ. The CDR3 totals 19 residues. V gave up 4 bases and J gave up 0 bases; unmatched junction bases: 14. For the CDR3, the DNA is TGTGCCAGCAGCTGGACCAGGACAGGACCAGTCTCGAACACCGGGGAGCTGTTTTTT. As protein: CASSWTRTGPVSNTGELFF.

A note on this clone: This sample also contains other DNA sequences that code for the same CDR3. This chain connects TRBV7-9 to TRBJ2-7, with a possible D match to TRBD2 (5 bases). Germline V gene data show CDR1 as SEHNR and CDR2 as FQNEAQ (reference sequence). The ends were cut back, 1 base at V and 3 bases at J, with 7 bases in the middle. The CDR3 runs to 13 residues. The CDR3: CASSLGGGYEQYF. CDR3 DNA: TGTGCCAGCAGCTTAGGTGGAGGCTACGAGCAGTACTTC.

V usage is TRBV28 and J usage is TRBJ2-7; TRBD1 matches at 9 bases. Germline V CDR1 and CDR2: MDHEN, SYDVKM. The junction had 5 bases not matched to a gene; V was cut back by 6 bases and J by 2 bases. This CDR3 has 14 residues. The CDR3 coding sequence is TGTGCCAGCAGCTCTTGGACAGGGGCCTACGAGCAGTACTTC. Translated, it gives CASSSWTGAYEQYF.

As concerns this clone: Other DNA sequences from this sample encode an identical CDR3 as well. The J gene is TRBJ2-1, the V gene TRBV9, with 7 bases matching TRBD2. This CDR3 has 14 amino acids. V lost 3 bases to trimming and J lost 0 bases; unmatched junction nucleotides: 0. Germline lookup yields CDR1 SGDLS and CDR2 YYNGEE. CDR3 DNA sequence: TGTGCCAGCAGCGGCGGGAGCTCCTACAATGAGCAGTTCTTC. Translating it yields CASSGGSSYNEQFF.

Turning to this clone: The sample carries other DNA sequences with the same CDR3. This chain connects TRBV7-2 to TRBJ2-7; 11 bases agree with TRBD2. This CDR3 comprises 15 residues. CDR1 SGHTA and CDR2 FQGNSA come from the germline V gene. The ends lost 1 base at V and 2 bases at J; junction bases unmatched: 1. The CDR3 sequence is CASSLGLAGTYEQYF. CDR3 nucleotide sequence: TGTGCCAGCAGCTTAGGACTAGCGGGAACCTACGAGCAGTACTTC.

V usage is TRBV2 and J usage is TRBJ2-7, with 15 bases aligning to TRBD2. The CDR3 is 15 amino acids. Germline V lookup: CDR1 SNHLY, CDR2 FYNNEI. V lost 4 bases, J lost 5 bases, and 3 bases stayed unmatched. Here the CDR3 reads CASSGGLAGGDEQYF. The CDR3 coding sequence is TGTGCCAGCAGTGGGGGACTAGCGGGAGGTGACGAGCAGTACTTC.

The CDR3 reads CASSQDGYSNQPQHF. The CDR3 DNA follows: TGTGCCAGCAGCCAAGATGGGTATAGCAATCAGCCCCAGCATTTT. This sequence joins TRBV4-2 and TRBJ1-5, with unresolved D. Looked up from germline, CDR1 is LGHNA and CDR2 is YNFKEQ. Trimming pared 0 bases from V and 0 bases from J, leaving 6 bases between. The CDR3 is 15 residues long.

The chain has TRBV29-1 and TRBJ2-1; tentative D call: TRBD2 (5 bases). CDR1 and CDR2 from the germline V gene are SQVTM and ANQGSEA. This CDR3 has 16 amino acids. Trimming pared 0 bases from V and 3 bases from J, leaving 15 bases between. The CDR3, as DNA: TGCAGCGTTGAAGATCTAGCTACCCTCTACTACAATGAGCAGTTCTTC. This codes for CSVEDLATLYYNEQFF.

About this clone: The same CDR3 also results from other DNA sequences found in this sample. The chain is built from TRBV7-6 and TRBJ2-7; 8 bases fit TRBD2. CDR3 length: 13 residues. CDR1 and CDR2 (germline): SGHVS, FNYEAQ. V lost 6 bases and J lost 3; bases outside the gene matches: 4. CDR3 bases: TGTGCCAGCAGTCCCGGGACTAGCTACGAGCAGTACTTC. Its translation is CASSPGTSYEQYF.

CDR3 sequence: CASSLGEGGSNEQFF. CDR3 sequence (DNA): TGCGCCAGCAGCTTGGGGGAGGGTGGTAGCAATGAGCAGTTCTTC. This chain joins TRBV5-1 and TRBJ2-1, with TRBD2 matching over 7 bases. This CDR3 comprises 15 residues. Germline-derived CDR1 and CDR2 are SGHRS and YFSETQ. V lost 0 bases to trimming and J lost 6 bases; unmatched junction nucleotides: 6.

This chain uses TRBV29-1 with TRBJ2-1, with D perhaps matching TRBD2 (6 bases). V dropped 6 bases and J dropped 7 bases, with 19 bases sitting between them. The CDR3 has 14 residues. CDR1 is SQVTM, CDR2 ANQGSEA, per germline. CDR3 protein: CSVPGLLEWNEQFF. The CDR3, as DNA: TGCAGCGTCCCGGGACTGCTAGAATGGAATGAGCAGTTCTTC.

The table lists this clone with a few counts. Other DNA sequences in this specimen translate into the identical CDR3. The chain links TRBV7-2 to TRBJ2-7, with unresolved D. Germline V gene sequence: CDR1 SGHTA, CDR2 FQGNSA. There are 11 residues in the CDR3. Trimming pared 4 bases from V and 3 bases from J, leaving 4 bases between. CDR3 in DNA: TGTGCCAGCAGCTGGGGCTACGAGCAGTACTTC. Its translation: CASSWGYEQYF.

As regards this clone: One end of the junction fails to match germline, which may point to a read error. The V call is TRBV7-7, the J call TRBJ2-7, with D hard to call. This CDR3 has 11 amino acids. Germline CDR1 reads SSHAT; CDR2 reads FNYEAQ (reference sequence). The CDR3 spells CASSYLPEQYF. In nucleotides, the CDR3 is TGTGCTAGCAGCTATCTCCCCGAGCAGTACTTC.

The table lists this clone with a count of one. The chain carries TRBV7-9 and TRBJ2-7; TRBD1 is a possible D gene (5 bases). The length of the CDR3 is 14 residues. The V gene lost 3 bases and the J gene lost 4 bases, with 13 bases spanning the gap. CDR1 is SEHNR and CDR2 is FQNEAQ in the germline V gene (reference sequence). CDR3 sequence (DNA): TGTGCCAGCAGCTTGGGTCCAGGGCCATACGAGCAGTACTTC. As protein: CASSLGPGPYEQYF.

The genes are TRBV7-3 and TRBJ2-1; a weak D match, TRBD1 (6 bases). Germline values: CDR1 SGHTA, CDR2 FQGTGA. This CDR3 has 16 amino acids. The V gene lost 2 bases and the J gene lost 6 bases, with 17 bases spanning the gap. The CDR3 region has the DNA TGTGCCAGCAGCTTATCGGCAGGGGCAAGATCCAATGAGCAGTTCTTC. This encodes CASSLSAGARSNEQFF.

This chain links TRBV9 with TRBJ1-1; a possible D gene is TRBD1 (5 bases). V was clipped by 3 bases and J by 6 bases, with 12 bases between them. The CDR3 is made up of 13 amino acids. Germline values: CDR1 SGDLS, CDR2 YYNGEE. CDR3: CASSARTYAEAFF. CDR3 DNA: TGTGCCAGCAGCGCCCGGACATACGCTGAAGCTTTCTTT. Together with reference TRBV9 and TRBJ1-1, the CDR3 gives the full variable domain: DSGVTQTPKHLITATGQRVTLRCSPRSGDLSVYWYQQSLDQGLQFLIQYYNGEERAKGNILERFSAQQFPDLHSELNLSSLELGDSALYFCASSARTYAEAFFGQGTRLTVV.

The chain uses TRBV5-1 and TRBJ1-1; D ambiguous. Germline-derived CDR1 and CDR2 are SGHRS and YFSETQ. The CDR3 is 16 amino acids. Trimming left V 5 bases short and J 4 bases short, with 21 bases between. CDR3: CASSRAGLSAGTEAFF. CDR3 DNA: TGCGCCAGCAGTAGGGCAGGATTAAGTGCCGGCACTGAAGCTTTCTTT.

A remark on this clone: The same CDR3 can be traced to other DNA sequences in this sample. J is TRBJ2-7 and V is TRBV7-9; D not certain. With 4 bases removed from V and 1 base from J, the gap between germline ends came to 8 bases. The CDR3 covers 13 residues. The germline V gene has CDR1 SEHNR and CDR2 FQNEAQ (reference sequence). CDR3 bases: TGTGCCAGCAGCTCAGCCCTTTCCTACGAGCAGTACTTC. This codes for CASSSALSYEQYF. Together with reference TRBV7-9 and TRBJ2-7, the CDR3 gives the full variable domain: DTGVSQNPRHKITKRGQNVTFRCDPISEHNRLYWYRQTLGQGPEFLTYFQNEAQLEKSRLLSDRFSAERPKGSFSTLEIQRTEQGDSAMYLCASSSALSYEQYFGPGTRLTVT.

The chain links TRBV19 to TRBJ2-7; D may be TRBD1 (6 bases). Between the trimmed V and J ends, which lost 7 bases and 3 bases, there was a span of 13 bases. CDR3 length: 13 residues. Germline loops: CDR1 LNHDA, CDR2 SQIVND (reference sequence). The CDR3 bases are TGTGCCAGTAAAGGGGGACATCTCTACGAGCAGTACTTC. This encodes CASKGGHLYEQYF.

This clone was counted a single time. CDR3 in DNA: TGTGCCAGCAGTCAAGGGTCTACCTACGAGCAGTACTTC. This encodes CASSQGSTYEQYF. The chain joins TRBV25-1 to TRBJ2-7; D unresolved. V lost 5 bases and J lost 2, with 10 bases in between. The CDR3 has 13 residues. Germline V lookup: CDR1 MGHDK, CDR2 SYGVNS.

This clone was detected once. This chain uses TRBV27 with TRBJ1-4; a possible D gene is TRBD1 (6 bases). Germline V gene lookup returns CDR1 MNHEY and CDR2 SMNVEV (reference sequence). This CDR3 contains 16 residues. Trimming stripped 2 bases from V and 8 bases from J, with 18 bases between. CDR3 sequence reads: CASSLLSGTSGEKLFF. Here the CDR3 DNA reads TGTGCCAGCAGTTTACTATCTGGGACATCTGGAGAAAAACTGTTTTTT. The variable domain in full, completed from reference TRBV27 and TRBJ1-4, reads EAQVTQNPRYLITVTGKKLTVTCSQNMNHEYMSWYRQDPGLGLRQIYYSMNVEVTDKGDVPEGYKVSRKEKRNFPLILESPSPNQTSLYFCASSLLSGTSGEKLFFGSGTQLSVL.

For the CDR3, the DNA is TGTGCCAGCGGAGAGGGGGCCTACGAGCAGTACTTC. Encoded protein: CASGEGAYEQYF. The chain has TRBV5-4 and TRBJ2-7, with a tentative D call TRBD1 (6 bases). The CDR3 runs 12 residues. Trimming cost V 7 bases and J 2 bases, with 10 bases left between them. Germline lookup yields CDR1 SGHNT and CDR2 YYREEE (reference sequence).

The chain recombines TRBV30 with TRBJ2-3, with 10 bases that match TRBD2. The V segment lost 6 bases and the J segment 2 bases; nucleotides outside the gene matches: 5. The CDR3 runs 14 residues. Germline V CDR1 and CDR2: GTSNPN, SVGIG (reference sequence). In DNA form, the CDR3 reads TGTGCCTGTGCTAGCGGGGGCTACACAGATACGCAGTATTTT. Amino acid sequence: CACASGGYTDTQYF.